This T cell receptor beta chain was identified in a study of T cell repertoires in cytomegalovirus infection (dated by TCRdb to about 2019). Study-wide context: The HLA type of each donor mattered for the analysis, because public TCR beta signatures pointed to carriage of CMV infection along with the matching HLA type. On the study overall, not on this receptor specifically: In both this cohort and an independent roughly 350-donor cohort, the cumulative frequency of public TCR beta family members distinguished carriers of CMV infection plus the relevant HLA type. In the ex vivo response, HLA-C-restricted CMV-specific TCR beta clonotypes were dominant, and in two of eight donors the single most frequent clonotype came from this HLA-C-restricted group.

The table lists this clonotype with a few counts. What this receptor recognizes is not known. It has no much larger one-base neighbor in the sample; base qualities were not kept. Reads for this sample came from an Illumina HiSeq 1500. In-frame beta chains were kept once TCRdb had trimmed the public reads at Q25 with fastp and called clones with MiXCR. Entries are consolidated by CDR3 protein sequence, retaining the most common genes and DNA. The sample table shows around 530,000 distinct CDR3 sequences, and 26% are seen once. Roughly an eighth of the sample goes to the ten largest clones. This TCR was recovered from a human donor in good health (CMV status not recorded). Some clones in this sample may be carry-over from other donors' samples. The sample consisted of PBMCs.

The DNA sequence reads TGTGCCAGCAGCCAAGATCCAAGTGGTTGGGAGACCCAGTACTTC. Its protein is CASSQDPSGWETQYF. Recombination connected TRBV3-1 to TRBJ2-5; no D gene is confidently identified. CDR1 and CDR2 are drawn from the germline V gene (reference sequence): LGHDT, YNNKEL. V is clipped by 0 bases and J by 5 bases, and the sequence between their germline boundaries is 13 bases long. Counted from cysteine to phenylalanine, this CDR3 has 15 amino acids. The DNA shown is the 45-base CDR3, in frame from base 1.